This is a list of T cell receptor beta chains from one sample in a study of T cells in Graves' hyperthyroidism and ophthalmopathy. TCRdb independently ran MiXCR on the multiplex PCR reads; one entry per CDR3 protein. The profile covers about 640,000 distinct CDR3 sequences, with about 14% appearing a single time and about 12% taken by the ten largest. The sample taken for sequencing was blood. All receptors derive from a woman aged 50 to 65 with Graves' ophthalmopathy. Both conserved end residues are part of each CDR3. A D gene is named only where the DNA matches it firmly. Clone sizes are given selectively: once, few, many, or a class where the clone is expanded.

clone size	D gene	V gene	J gene	CDR3 length	CDR3 protein	CDR3 DNA
once	-	TRBV20-1	TRBJ1-4	14	CSATNRESNEKLFF	TGCAGTGCCACTAACAGGGAATCGAATGAAAAACTGTTTTTT
many	TRBD2	TRBV12-3/TRBV12-4	TRBJ2-5	13	CASSLSREGTQYF	TGTGCCAGCAGTTTATCCAGGGAGGGGACCCAGTACTTC
many	TRBD1	TRBV19	TRBJ1-5	16	CASSSGTVKSNQPQHF	TGTGCCAGTAGCTCCGGGACAGTAAAGAGCAATCAGCCCCAGCATTTT
many	TRBD1	TRBV5-1	TRBJ2-7	14	CASSGRTGSHEQYF	TGCGCCAGCAGCGGGCGGACAGGGTCGCACGAGCAGTACTTC
-	TRBD2	TRBV11-3	TRBJ2-2	16	CASSQDLAGDGGELVF	TGCGCCAGCAGCCAAGATCTTGCGGGAGACGGCGGGGAGCTGGTTTTT
few	TRBD1	TRBV28	TRBJ2-5	14	CASSPRTGYGTQYF	TGTGCCAGCAGTCCGCGGACAGGGTATGGGACCCAGTACTTC
few	TRBD2	TRBV13	TRBJ2-1	16	CASSRIAGGPAGEQFF	TGTGCCAGCAGCCGCATAGCGGGAGGGCCGGCTGGTGAGCAGTTCTTC
-	-	TRBV12-3/TRBV12-4	TRBJ2-5	13	CASGLTVAETQYF	TGTGCCAGCGGATTGACAGTTGCGGAGACCCAGTACTTC
-	TRBD2	TRBV20-1	TRBJ2-7	15	CSATTSGRAGVEQYF	TGCAGTGCGACGACTAGCGGGAGGGCCGGGGTCGAGCAGTACTTC
many	-	TRBV29-1	TRBJ1-1	12	CSVGGGVTEAFF	TGCAGCGTTGGGGGGGGCGTCACTGAAGCTTTCTTT
few	-	TRBV25-1	TRBJ1-2	16	CASSDSGVAGGYGYTF	TGTGCCAGCAGTGATTCCGGGGTGGCAGGCGGATATGGCTACACCTTC
-	TRBD1	TRBV19	TRBJ2-1	14	CASSKDRGGDEQFF	TGTGCCAGTAGTAAGGACAGGGGGGGCGATGAGCAGTTCTTC
many	-	TRBV18	TRBJ2-5	15	CASSPLSPGGETQYF	TGTGCCAGCTCACCACTTTCGCCAGGAGGGGAGACCCAGTACTTC
many	-	TRBV2	TRBJ2-7	14	CASSEGSFPYEQYF	TGTGCCAGCAGTGAAGGCAGTTTCCCCTACGAGCAGTACTTC
-	-	TRBV29-1	TRBJ1-2	12	CSVEWGGGGYTF	TGCAGCGTTGAGTGGGGGGGCGGTGGCTACACCTTC
few	-	TRBV12-3/TRBV12-4	TRBJ1-4	14	CASSSPSGREKLFF	TGTGCCAGCAGTTCTCCCTCTGGGCGGGAAAAACTGTTTTTT
few	-	TRBV10-3	TRBJ1-5	14	CAISVGGGNQPQHF	TGTGCCATCAGTGTGGGGGGGGGCAATCAGCCCCAGCATTTT
few	TRBD1	TRBV6-2/TRBV6-3	TRBJ1-1	14	CASSYGQVNTEAFF	TGTGCCAGCAGTTACGGACAGGTTAACACTGAAGCTTTCTTT
-	TRBD2	TRBV4-1	TRBJ2-1	15	CASREEAGMNYEQFF	TGCGCCAGCAGGGAGGAAGCGGGGATGAACTATGAGCAGTTCTTC
many	TRBD1	TRBV20-1	TRBJ2-1	14	CSAKDRGVVDEQFF	TGCAGTGCCAAAGACAGGGGTGTTGTCGATGAGCAGTTCTTC
-	-	TRBV7-9	TRBJ1-4	17	CASSLAGGLILNEKLFF	TGTGCCAGCAGCTTAGCAGGGGGGCTTATCCTGAATGAAAAACTGTTTTTT
many	TRBD1	TRBV6-1	TRBJ1-1	19	CASTQDRVSPNEVGTEAFF	TGTGCCAGCACCCAGGACAGGGTGAGCCCCAATGAGGTCGGCACTGAAGCTTTCTTT
once	TRBD1	TRBV5-4	TRBJ2-7	15	CASSLALGQGHEQYF	TGTGCCAGCAGCTTGGCTTTAGGACAGGGCCACGAGCAGTACTTC
many	-	TRBV4-3	TRBJ2-7	15	CASSQEWGVSYEQYF	TGCGCCAGCAGCCAAGAATGGGGGGTCTCCTACGAGCAGTACTTC
-	TRBD1	TRBV12-3/TRBV12-4	TRBJ1-1	15	CASSSPRDRGKEAFF	TGTGCCAGCAGTTCACCGAGGGACAGGGGAAAGGAAGCTTTCTTT
many	-	TRBV12-3/TRBV12-4	TRBJ2-7	16	CASSFTVGRTPLEQYF	TGTGCCAGCAGTTTTACCGTTGGGCGGACCCCTTTGGAGCAGTACTTC
few	TRBD1	TRBV6-1	TRBJ1-2	15	CASKLPAPRGLGYTF	TGTGCCAGCAAACTTCCAGCCCCCAGGGGGCTTGGCTACACCTTC
many	TRBD1	TRBV18	TRBJ1-1	14	CASSLRQGVTEAFF	TGTGCCAGCTCATTACGACAGGGGGTTACTGAAGCTTTCTTT
few	-	TRBV6-1	TRBJ2-3	14	CATYSGELLDTQYF	TGTGCCACCTACTCAGGGGAACTACTAGATACGCAGTATTTT
many	-	TRBV7-2	TRBJ1-1	13	CASSLKQNTEAFF	TGTGCCAGCAGCTTAAAGCAGAACACTGAAGCTTTCTTT
many	-	TRBV27	TRBJ2-3	13	CASSSVGTDTQYF	TGTGCCAGCAGTTCGGTAGGAACAGATACGCAGTATTTT
many	-	TRBV29-1	TRBJ2-7	11	CSVRAGSEQYF	TGCAGCGTTCGGGCCGGCTCCGAGCAGTACTTC
-	TRBD1	TRBV20-1	TRBJ2-6	15	CSASGTGFGANVLTF	TGCAGCGCCTCCGGGACAGGGTTCGGGGCCAACGTCCTGACTTTC
many	TRBD2	TRBV20-1	TRBJ2-7	15	CSARDFSGRDYEQYF	TGCAGTGCTAGAGACTTTAGCGGGAGGGACTACGAGCAGTACTTC
many	-	TRBV15	TRBJ1-1	17	CATSREPRKQRDTEAFF	TGTGCCACCAGCAGAGAGCCCCGCAAACAGCGAGACACTGAAGCTTTCTTT
many	-	TRBV12-3/TRBV12-4	TRBJ2-5	13	CASSTVARETQYF	TGTGCCAGCAGTACGGTAGCGAGAGAGACCCAGTACTTC
few	-	TRBV9	TRBJ1-1	14	CASSPHRRNTEAFF	TGTGCCAGCAGCCCACACAGGAGAAACACTGAAGCTTTCTTT
few	-	TRBV5-1	TRBJ2-5	15	CASSRRVLGQETQYF	TGCGCCAGCAGCCGCAGGGTTTTGGGCCAAGAGACCCAGTACTTC
many	TRBD2	TRBV4-3	TRBJ2-2	16	CASSQWSGSNTGELFF	TGCGCCAGCAGCCAATGGAGCGGGAGTAACACCGGGGAGCTGTTTTTT
few	-	TRBV7-8	TRBJ1-6	14	CASSLGEGFSPLHF	TGTGCCAGCAGCTTAGGGGAGGGTTTTTCACCCCTCCACTTT
many	-	TRBV20-1	TRBJ2-5	16	CSAHDVTSGIRETQYF	TGCAGTGCTCACGATGTTACCTCAGGGATTAGAGAGACCCAGTACTTC
few	TRBD2	TRBV15	TRBJ2-3	16	CATSRRSSGRTDTQYF	TGTGCCACCAGCAGACGATCTAGCGGGAGGACAGATACGCAGTATTTT
-	TRBD1	TRBV19	TRBJ1-2	13	CASSIDREEGYTF	TGTGCCAGTAGTATCGACAGGGAGGAAGGCTACACCTTC
many	-	TRBV12-3/TRBV12-4	TRBJ2-1	12	CASSPVRNEQFF	TGTGCCAGCAGTCCCGTTCGAAATGAGCAGTTCTTC
many	-	TRBV20-1	TRBJ2-1	13	CSARRSSYNEQFF	TGCAGTGCTAGACGGAGCTCCTACAATGAGCAGTTCTTC
few	-	TRBV14	TRBJ1-1	12	CASSHVDRVAFF	TGTGCCAGCAGCCACGTAGATAGGGTAGCTTTCTTT
few	TRBD1	TRBV29-1	TRBJ1-4	13	CSALDRGFEKLFF	TGCAGCGCCCTAGACAGGGGTTTCGAAAAACTGTTTTTT